The 11 T cell receptor beta chains listed next were all sequenced from one sample in a study of CD8+ T cells in alopecia areata. The pooled cutaneous lymph node cells were sorted using several markers (CD4, CD8alpha, NKG2D, NKG2ACE and others). Reverse transcribed after extraction, RNA yielded cDNA as the sequencing template. Profiling relied on immunoSEQ multiplex PCR, and the TCRdb table lists in-frame clones only, not all of them. The profile covers approximately 280,000 clones, none occurring a single time. The specimen was CD4+ T cells sorted from a lymph node. These receptors were obtained from a C3H/HeJ mouse with alopecia areata. This mouse strain has H2-k as its MHC haplotype.

A remark on this clone: Germline and genes: mouse. The read comes to an end 4 residues before the CDR3 does, leaving the germline J gene to fill in the end. The rearrangement links TRBV19 to TRBJ2-3; 10 bases map to TRBD2. The germline V gene encodes CDR1 FNHDT and CDR2 SITEND (reference sequence). This CDR3 region has 17 residues. The V segment lost 2 bases and the J segment 1 base; nucleotides outside the gene matches: 7. The DNA read from the CDR3 is TGTGCCAGCAGTATTTCTGGGGGGGCGATTGGTGCAGAA. Translation: CASSISGGAIGAE. In full, the CDR3 reads CASSISGGAIGAETLYF.

As regards this clone: Any gene name here is a mouse gene name. The read finishes 4 residues shy of the CDR3 end, and the germline J gene is used to complete it. The genes are TRBV5 and TRBJ2-1, with D possibly TRBD1 on 6 matching bases. CDR3 length: 15 residues. Germline V gives CDR1 LGHNA, CDR2 YNLKQL (reference sequence). The V end lost 4 bases, the J end lost 5 bases, and 15 bases lay between the germline ends. The CDR3 here is CASSPDRPNDAEQFF. The CDR3 DNA, read in part, is TGTGCCAGCAGCCCTGACAGGCCCAACGATGCT.

This clone was recorded a few times. The gene symbols are mouse symbols. The CDR3 end falls 4 residues outside the read, so it is completed with the germline J gene. Other DNA sequences from this sample encode an identical CDR3 as well. V and J are TRBV13-3 and TRBJ2-1; 8 bases align to TRBD2. Germline values: CDR1 NNHDY, CDR2 SYVADS. The CDR3 contains 15 residues. After removal of 1 base from V and 2 bases from J, the junction contained 2 bases not matched to a gene. CDR3 DNA, as far as it was read: TGTGCCAGCAGTGATCTGGGGGGCGACTATGCT. It is translated as CASSDLGGDYA. The full CDR3 protein is CASSDLGGDYAEQFF.

This clone was seen a handful of times. Genes and germline come from the mouse. The CDR3 spells CASRQGALYEQYF. The sequenced CDR3 bases are TGTGCCAGCAGGCAGGGGGCCCTCTAT. This rearrangement joins TRBV13-1 to TRBJ2-7; TRBD1 agrees at 8 bases. Read data end 4 residues before the CDR3 end; the end is taken from the germline J gene. Unmatched junction bases numbered 4, after V lost 5 bases and J lost 3 bases. The CDR3 sequence is 13 residues long. Germline V gives CDR1 NSHNY, CDR2 SYGAGN.

A word on this clone: Mouse names are used for the genes. The read finishes 4 residues shy of the CDR3 end, and the germline J gene is used to complete it. The V gene is TRBV3, the J gene TRBJ2-5, with D possibly TRBD1 on 6 matching bases. This CDR3 region has 14 residues. CDR1 SNHLY and CDR2 FYNGKV come from the germline V gene (reference sequence). CDR3 DNA, as far as it was read: TGTGCCAGCAGCCCCTCAGACAGGAGGGAC. The encoded protein is CASSPSDRRD. Given in full, the CDR3 is CASSPSDRRDTQYF.

In this sample, this clone turned up a few times. Genes and germline come from the mouse. The read finishes 4 residues shy of the CDR3 end, and the germline J gene is used to complete it. The V call is TRBV19, the J call TRBJ1-1; 9 bases agree with TRBD1. There are 12 residues in the CDR3. Per germline, CDR1 FNHDT and CDR2 SITEND (reference sequence). CDR3 in amino acids: CARDRGGTEVFF. CDR3 bases read: TGTGCCAGGGACAGGGGAGGGACA.

About this clone itself: The listed genes are named as in mouse. CDR3 bases read: TGCACCTGCAGTGCAGATCGAACAAACCAAGAC. Translating it yields CTCSADRTNQD. In full, the CDR3 reads CTCSADRTNQDTQYF. V and J are TRBV1 and TRBJ2-5; no clear D. Sequencing ends 4 residues short of the CDR3 end; the germline J gene provides the rest. CDR1 is NSQYPW, CDR2 LRSPGD, per germline (reference sequence). Deletions cut 0 bases from V and 0 bases from J, with 7 bases between. The CDR3 runs 15 residues.

Regarding this clone: Gene names refer to mouse genes. Read sequence stops 4 residues before the CDR3 end, and the germline J gene provides the missing end. The rearrangement joins TRBV13-1 to TRBJ1-2; 9 bases line up with TRBD1. Germline CDR1 is NSHNY and CDR2 is SYGAGN. The CDR3 sequence is 15 residues long. J gave up 4 bases and V 3 bases, and 7 bases lay outside the gene matches. CDR3 DNA (partial): TGTGCCAGCAGTGGATCGGGACAGGGAACCTCC. The encoded protein is CASSGSGQGTS. The entire CDR3 protein reads CASSGSGQGTSDYTF.

In the case of this clone: Mouse gene names and germline throughout. Read sequence stops 3 residues before the CDR3 end, and the germline J gene provides the missing end. This rearrangement joins TRBV13-1 to TRBJ1-6; D possibly corresponds to TRBD1 (6 bases). TRBJ1-6 counts as an open reading frame of uncertain function. CDR3 length: 13 residues. From germline, CDR1 is NSHNY and CDR2 SYGAGN. Trimming took 5 bases from V and 6 from J, leaving 9 bases between them. CDR3 bases read: TGTGCCAGCAGGGAACAGGGTAATTCGCCC. Protein product: CASREQGNSP. The full-length CDR3 reads as CASREQGNSPLYF.

For this clone: The gene names given are mouse names. The CDR3 extends 4 residues past the end of the read, so its final part is completed from the germline J gene. Other DNA sequences from this sample encode an identical CDR3 as well. The rearrangement uses TRBV31 and TRBJ2-3, with TRBD2 matching 8 bases. Trimming took 0 bases from V and 2 from J; bases not matched to a gene: 4. The CDR3 runs 15 residues. Germline V gene sequence: CDR1 GKSSPN, CDR2 SITVG. The CDR3 bases that were read are TGTGCCTGGAGTCTCGGACTGGGACTTGCAGAA. Its translation: CAWSLGLGLAE. The entire CDR3 reads CAWSLGLGLAETLYF.

In its sample, this clone was seen a few times. Gene and germline names: mouse. CDR3 bases read: TGTGCCAGCAGGGGGACAGGCGGGCGTCAAAAC. Translated, it gives CASRGTGGRQN. In full, the CDR3 reads CASRGTGGRQNTLYF. J is TRBJ2-4 and V is TRBV13-3; 8 bases match TRBD1. The observed sequence ends 4 residues before the CDR3 terminus, with the missing tail filled in from the germline J gene. V dropped 5 bases and J dropped 1; count of bases not matched to a gene: 6. This CDR3 comprises 15 residues. Germline CDR1 reads NNHDY; CDR2 reads SYVADS.